Detailed here is one T cell receptor beta chain. The V gene lost 0 bases and the J gene lost 2 bases, with 14 bases spanning the gap. Germline V gene lookup returns CDR1 SNHLY and CDR2 FYNNEI. This CDR3 has 17 amino acids. The sample is drawn from a study of blood T cell repertoires in COVID-19. The method was immunoSEQ multiplex PCR; TCRdb's version includes in-frame clones alone and lacks a portion of them. The sample yields about 220,000 clones, 75% to 85% seen once. The clonotype originates from a woman aged 70-85 years with COVID-19, enrolled during active disease. The material sequenced was peripheral blood. The chain links TRBV2 to TRBJ2-1; TRBD1 might be the D (5 bases). CDR3 in amino acids: CASSEAETAQAYNEQFF. The CDR3 DNA sequence: TGTGCCAGCAGTGAAGCGGAGACAGCCCAAGCCTACAATGAGCAGTTCTTC.